Presented here are 32 T cell receptor beta chains from one specimen sequenced in a study of cytomegalovirus exposure and HLA in healthy donors. Assay used: immunoSEQ multiplex PCR; TCRdb lists only in-frame clones, some missing. The data contain about 56,000 clones, approximately 94% of them singletons. The sample comprised PBMCs. The source of these receptors is a young man in good health and CMV-seronegative.

This sequence joins TRBV13 and TRBJ2-5; possibly TRBD1 for D (6 bases). Germline V gives CDR1 PRHDT, CDR2 FYEKMQ (reference sequence). V was clipped by 4 bases and J by 5 bases, with 17 bases between them. There are 15 residues in the CDR3. CDR3: CASSSLGTQGETQYF. DNA for the CDR3: TGTGCCAGCAGCTCCCTCGGTACGCAGGGGGAGACCCAGTACTTC.

V gene TRBV28 combines with J gene TRBJ2-7; D gene unclear. V lost 10 bases to trimming and J lost 6 bases, with 22 bases between them. This CDR3 contains 14 residues. Germline CDR1 reads MDHEN; CDR2 reads SYDVKM. The CDR3 DNA sequence: TGTGCCACCCGTACCGGGTCCCCCGGGTTCGAGCAGTACTTC. This gives the protein CATRTGSPGFEQYF.

The chain employs TRBV6-5 and TRBJ1-1; D is undetermined. From germline, CDR1 is MNHEY and CDR2 SVGAGI. Trimming shortened V by 2 bases and J by 3 bases, and 7 bases separated the two germline ends. The CDR3 contains 13 residues. The CDR3 bases are TGTGCCAGCAGTTACGCGGGGTACACTGAAGCTTTCTTT. Protein: CASSYAGYTEAFF.

This rearrangement joins TRBV4-1 to TRBJ1-5; D not resolved. This CDR3 has 14 residues. V shed 1 base and J shed 3 bases, with 7 bases lying between them. The germline V gene encodes CDR1 MGHRA and CDR2 YSYEKL. The CDR3 DNA is TGCGCCAGCAGCCAAGCAGGATTCAATCAGCCCCAGCATTTT. Its protein is CASSQAGFNQPQHF.

The rearrangement links TRBV27 to TRBJ1-5, with D hard to call. The CDR3 is 15 residues long. V was shortened by 0 bases and J by 6 bases, with 12 bases between the two germline ends. CDR1 and CDR2 (germline): MNHEY, SMNVEV (reference sequence). This CDR3 reads CASSLSMVGLQPQHF. The DNA for the CDR3 is TGTGCCAGCAGTTTATCGATGGTTGGGCTTCAGCCCCAGCATTTT.

The rearrangement links TRBV5-6 to TRBJ1-1, with D perhaps matching TRBD1 (5 bases). Germline lookup yields CDR1 SGHDT and CDR2 YYEEEE. Trimming left V 2 bases short and J 6 bases short, with 11 bases between. The CDR3 extends over 13 amino acids. Here the CDR3 reads CASSFNQGPEAFF. The CDR3 DNA reads as TGTGCCAGCAGCTTTAACCAGGGCCCTGAAGCTTTCTTT.

This rearrangement joins TRBV21-1 to TRBJ1-5; the DNA was not used to check the table's D call, TRBD1. TRBV21-1 constitutes a pseudogene. The CDR3 sequence is 17 residues long. The CDR3 DNA sequence: TGTGCCAGCAGCAAATTTTCCGCGACAGGACTTAATCAGCCCCAGCATTTT. Amino acids: CASSKFSATGLNQPQHF.

This chain uses TRBV27 with TRBJ2-5, with TRBD1 matching over 8 bases. The CDR3 is 16 residues long. The germline V gene has CDR1 MNHEY and CDR2 SMNVEV (reference sequence). J lost 0 bases, V lost 4 bases, and 7 bases had no gene match. The CDR3 coding sequence is TGTGCCAGCAGTTCGGGACAGGAAGATTACCAAGAGACCCAGTACTTC. It is translated as CASSSGQEDYQETQYF.

This chain joins TRBV10-1 and TRBJ2-7; TRBD2 matches at 14 bases. V trimming: 4 bases; J trimming: 5 bases; junction bases outside the gene matches: 4. This CDR3 is built from 15 residues. CDR1 and CDR2 from the germline V gene are WNHNN and SYGVQD (reference sequence). In DNA, the CDR3 is TGCGCCAGCAGTGCGGGACTAGCGGGAGTAGACGAGCAGTACTTC. As protein: CASSAGLAGVDEQYF.

CDR3 loop: CASSYYTGTGNQPQHF. The CDR3, as DNA: TGTGCCAGCAGCTACTATACCGGGACAGGGAATCAGCCCCAGCATTTT. V is TRBV5-8 and J is TRBJ1-5; 9 bases fit TRBD1. The CDR3 totals 16 residues. V lost 3 bases and J lost 4; bases outside the gene matches: 8. Germline V lookup: CDR1 SGHTS, CDR2 YDEGEE.

CDR3 bases: TGTGCCAGCAGCAACCGGGAGCCCCAATACACTGAAGCTTTCTTT. Encoded protein: CASSNREPQYTEAFF. The genes are TRBV21-1 and TRBJ1-1. TRBV21-1 is a pseudogene segment. The CDR3 totals 15 residues.

This clone was recorded only once. J is TRBJ2-1 and V is TRBV7-3, with 9 positions matching TRBD2. This CDR3 has 15 residues. CDR1 and CDR2 (germline): SGHTA, FQGTGA. V was pared by 3 bases and J by 7 bases, with 7 bases of the junction left unmatched. The CDR3 here is CASSFSLAGRNEQFF. DNA of the CDR3: TGTGCCAGCAGCTTTAGTCTAGCGGGACGGAATGAGCAGTTCTTC.

This chain links TRBV7-6 with TRBJ1-5; 7 bases line up with TRBD1. Germline CDR1 SGHVS, CDR2 FNYEAQ. This CDR3 spans 17 amino acids. V was clipped by 5 bases and J by 2 bases; unmatched bases: 12. The CDR3 sequence is CASSPRFRDRGNQPQHF. The CDR3 region has the DNA TGTGCCAGCAGCCCCCGATTCCGGGACAGAGGCAATCAGCCCCAGCATTTT.

The chain combines TRBV6-5 with TRBJ2-3, with 7 bases identical to TRBD2. This CDR3 spans 15 amino acids. The germline V gene encodes CDR1 MNHEY and CDR2 SVGAGI. V trimming: 2 bases; J trimming: 3 bases; junction bases outside the gene matches: 5. The DNA of the CDR3 is TGTGCCAGCAGTTACCGGGCGGGAGTAACAGATACGCAGTATTTT. It specifies CASSYRAGVTDTQYF.

V usage is TRBV7-2 and J usage is TRBJ2-3; 9 bases agree with TRBD1. This CDR3 has 16 amino acids. CDR1 and CDR2 (germline): SGHTA, FQGNSA. V was pared by 2 bases and J by 5 bases, with 8 bases of the junction left unmatched. The CDR3 is CASSLRPGQGKDTQYF. DNA of the CDR3: TGTGCCAGCAGCTTAAGGCCGGGACAGGGTAAAGATACGCAGTATTTT.

The DNA of the CDR3 is TGCGCCAGCAGTGAAGGACAACCCCCCGAGCAGTACTTC. This gives the protein CASSEGQPPEQYF. The chain combines TRBV10-2 with TRBJ2-7; D may be TRBD1 (5 bases). CDR1 is WSHSY, CDR2 SAAADI, per germline. The CDR3 is 13 amino acids. Between the trimmed V and J ends, which lost 3 bases and 6 bases, there was a span of 12 bases.

The chain couples TRBV6-1 to TRBJ2-3; 12 nucleotides agree with TRBD2. The CDR3 consists of 15 residues. Germline-derived CDR1 and CDR2 are MNHNS and SASEGT. The J segment lost 4 bases and the V segment lost 7 bases, leaving 6 bases of the junction unmatched. CDR3 residues: CASKRLAGESDTQYF. The CDR3 DNA sequence: TGTGCCAGCAAAAGACTAGCGGGAGAATCAGATACGCAGTATTTT.

The rearrangement uses TRBV7-6 and TRBJ2-1, with D perhaps matching TRBD2 (5 bases). This CDR3 has 17 residues. The germline V gene has CDR1 SGHVS and CDR2 FNYEAQ. The V and J ends lost 1 base and 0 bases respectively, with 13 bases between them. CDR3 in DNA: TGTGCCAGCAGCTTAGACCTTAGCGCGAGCTCCTACAATGAGCAGTTCTTC. It translates to CASSLDLSASSYNEQFF.

This clone was seen just once. For the CDR3, the DNA is TGTGCCAGCAGTGAAGCCCCACTCGGACTAGCGGGTGAGCAGTACTTC. This gives the protein CASSEAPLGLAGEQYF. The chain has TRBV2 and TRBJ2-7, with TRBD2 identical over 11 bases. Trimming cost V 0 bases and J 7 bases; bases outside gene matches: 8. The CDR3 sequence is 16 residues long. Germline lookup yields CDR1 SNHLY and CDR2 FYNNEI. Drawing the rest from reference TRBV2 and TRBJ2-7, the complete variable domain is EPEVTQTPSHQVTQMGQEVILRCVPISNHLYFYWYRQILGQKVEFLVSFYNNEISEKSEIFDDQFSVERPDGSNFTLKIRSTKLEDSAMYFCASSEAPLGLAGEQYFGPGTRLTVT.

The count of this clone is one. V gene TRBV5-1 combines with J gene TRBJ2-5, with 9 bases that match TRBD1. The CDR3 contains 15 residues. Germline V gives CDR1 SGHRS, CDR2 YFSETQ. The junction had 9 bases not matched to a gene; V was cut back by 4 bases and J by 5 bases. The CDR3 nucleotides read TGCGCCAGCAGCGGAGGGACAGGGTCTATGGAGACCCAGTACTTC. Protein sequence: CASSGGTGSMETQYF.

V and J are TRBV4-3 and TRBJ2-3; 7 positions agree with TRBD2. With V trimmed by 4 bases and J by 3 bases, 7 bases remained unmatched. The length of the CDR3 is 15 residues. Germline CDR1 reads LGHNA; CDR2 reads YSLEER. The CDR3 DNA is TGCGCCAGCAGCCTGGGGCGGGAGTGGACAGATACGCAGTATTTT. As protein: CASSLGREWTDTQYF.

V usage is TRBV28 and J usage is TRBJ2-7; 9 bases are a match to TRBD1. CDR1 and CDR2 from the germline V gene are MDHEN and SYDVKM. The CDR3 runs to 16 residues. V gave up 7 bases and J gave up 6 bases; unmatched junction bases: 16. The CDR3 nucleotides are TGTGCCAGCACCGCTGAAACCGGGACAGGGAATAGCGAGCAGTACTTC. Amino acids: CASTAETGTGNSEQYF.

V gene TRBV15 combines with J gene TRBJ1-2; D not resolved. There are 12 residues in the CDR3. The germline CDR1 and CDR2 sequences are LNHNV and YYDKDF (reference sequence). V was cut by 1 base and J by 4 bases, with 4 bases left in between. The CDR3 loop reads CATSRVLYGYTF. The DNA for the CDR3 is TGTGCCACCAGCAGAGTACTCTATGGCTACACCTTC.

About this clone itself: Sequence at one end of the junction differs from germline and may be a read error. The V call is TRBV7-7, the J call TRBJ2-1, with TRBD2 identical over 11 bases. From germline, CDR1 is SSHAT and CDR2 FNYEAQ (reference sequence). The CDR3 is 15 residues long. The DNA of the CDR3 is TGTGCTAGCAGCGATATAGCGGGGGGGAACAATGAGCAGTTCTTC. Protein product: CASSDIAGGNNEQFF.

The J gene is TRBJ2-3, the V gene TRBV28, with 12 bases fitting TRBD2. Germline trimming cut 7 bases from V and 6 bases from J; bases unmatched to any gene: 8. CDR1 and CDR2 from the germline V gene are MDHEN and SYDVKM. The CDR3 sequence is 15 residues long. Written as DNA, the CDR3 is TGTGCCAGCAACACCGGGACTAGCGGGTCGGATACGCAGTATTTT. Translation: CASNTGTSGSDTQYF.

The rearrangement links TRBV6-4 to TRBJ2-1, with 9 bases identical to TRBD2. The germline CDR1 and CDR2 sequences are MRHNA and SNTAGT. V lost 5 bases and J lost 3; bases outside the gene matches: 8. The CDR3 contains 16 residues. CDR3 nucleotides: TGTGCCAGCAGTCCCAGTGGGACTAGCAGCTACAATGAGCAGTTCTTC. Amino acids: CASSPSGTSSYNEQFF.

V is TRBV27 and J is TRBJ2-1; TRBD1 is a possible D gene (5 bases). This CDR3 comprises 23 residues. The ends were cut back, 6 bases at V and 6 bases at J, with 42 bases in the middle. Germline V CDR1 and CDR2: MNHEY, SMNVEV (reference sequence). CDR3 DNA sequence: TGTGCCAGCAGAAGTTTGGGGCCACCGGTTGGGAAGATCTCAGGGATCCCCTCCAATGAGCAGTTCTTC. This encodes CASRSLGPPVGKISGIPSNEQFF.

The rearrangement uses TRBV18 and TRBJ2-3, with 8 nucleotides matching TRBD2. V shed 6 bases, J shed 1 base, and the junction held 12 bases outside the gene matches. The CDR3 runs to 17 residues. Looked up from germline, CDR1 is KGHSH and CDR2 is LQKENI. CDR3 nucleotide sequence: TGTGCCAGCTCTCCGATAACGACTAGCGTGGGCACAGATACGCAGTATTTT. Residues: CASSPITTSVGTDTQYF. Full variable domain (remainder filled in from reference TRBV18 and TRBJ2-3): NAGVMQNPRHLVRRRGQEARLRCSPMKGHSHVYWYRQLPEEGLKFMVYLQKENIIDESGMPKERFSAEFPKEGPSILRIQQVVRGDSAAYFCASSPITTSVGTDTQYFGPGTRLTVL.

The V gene is TRBV4-1, the J gene TRBJ1-4; D is uncertain. CDR1 and CDR2 (germline): MGHRA, YSYEKL. The CDR3 is 15 residues long. The V end lost 0 bases, the J end lost 8 bases, and 13 bases lay between the germline ends. CDR3 sequence (DNA): TGCGCCAGCAGCCAAGATGAACGGGGAGCCGAAAAACTGTTTTTT. This translates into CASSQDERGAEKLFF.

V and J are TRBV5-8 and TRBJ2-2; D remains unclear. Germline loops: CDR1 SGHTS, CDR2 YDEGEE. The CDR3 consists of 12 residues. V was clipped by 1 base and J by 6 bases, with 4 bases between them. The DNA of the CDR3 is TGTGCCAGCAGCTTGATAGCCGGGGAGCTGTTTTTT. Residues: CASSLIAGELFF.

The chain recombines TRBV5-4 with TRBJ1-1; D is possibly TRBD1 (5 bases). The length of the CDR3 is 12 residues. The V and J ends lost 9 bases and 5 bases respectively, with 14 bases between them. Germline CDR1 is SGHNT and CDR2 is YYREEE (reference sequence). The CDR3 reads CATRGGGTEAFF. CDR3 DNA sequence: TGTGCCACCCGTGGGGGGGGGACTGAAGCTTTCTTT.

This clone has just one count. The chain links TRBV28 to TRBJ2-3; 9 positions agree with TRBD2. Germline CDR1 is MDHEN and CDR2 is SYDVKM. The trim removed 7 bases at V and 4 bases at J, leaving 9 bases unmatched. This CDR3 has 15 amino acids. In DNA form, the CDR3 reads TGTGCCAGCACCAGCGGACTAGCGAGCGCAGATACGCAGTATTTT. Protein product: CASTSGLASADTQYF.